The TCR beta chain under discussion was sequenced for a study of blood T cell repertoires in COVID-19. Study-wide context: The United States, Italy and Spain were the sources of the acute and convalescent COVID-19 samples. PBMCs, B-cell-depleted T cells, or T cells provided the cDNA or gDNA that made up the material.

This clone appeared a few times. In the original analysis: Amplifying reference gene primers gave estimates of nucleated cell counts. The data were produced by immunoSEQ multiplex PCR, yet TCRdb's version contains in-frame clones alone and is incomplete. D and trimming were read from the DNA, whereas the V and J calls and clone size are those reported in that table. The sample holds around 120,000 clones, 65% to 90% seen once. Sequencing used peripheral blood. The clonotype comes from a man older than 75 with acute or convalescent COVID-19.

CDR3 loop: CASSLEGVYSNQPQHF. As DNA, the CDR3 is TGCGCCAGCAGCTTGGAAGGGGTATATAGCAATCAGCCCCAGCATTTT. The rearrangement links TRBV5-1 to TRBJ1-5; TRBD1 is a possible D gene (5 bases). Germline assignment: CDR1 SGHRS and CDR2 YFSETQ. The CDR3 has 16 amino acids. The ends were cut back, 0 bases at V and 0 bases at J, with 10 bases in the middle.